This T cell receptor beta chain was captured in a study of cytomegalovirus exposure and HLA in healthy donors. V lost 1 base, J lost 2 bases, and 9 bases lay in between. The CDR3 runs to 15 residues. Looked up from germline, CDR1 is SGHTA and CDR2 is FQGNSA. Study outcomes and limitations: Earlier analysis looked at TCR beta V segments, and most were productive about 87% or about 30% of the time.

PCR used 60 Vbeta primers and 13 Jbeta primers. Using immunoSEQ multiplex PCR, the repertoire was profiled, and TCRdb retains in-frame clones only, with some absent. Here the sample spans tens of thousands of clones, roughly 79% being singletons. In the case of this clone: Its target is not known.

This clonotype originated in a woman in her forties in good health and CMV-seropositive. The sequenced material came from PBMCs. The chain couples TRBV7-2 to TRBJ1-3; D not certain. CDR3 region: CASSLDSVAGNTIYF. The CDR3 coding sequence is TGTGCCAGCAGCTTAGACAGTGTTGCTGGAAACACCATATATTTT.